Reported below is one T cell receptor beta chain. This sample was taken from a study of Ad26.COV2.S vaccination and SARS-CoV-2 variants. At the level of the study: The Ad26.COV2.S arm of the COV1001 trial was where the donor was placed.

The protocol was immunoSEQ multiplex PCR, while the TCRdb copy is restricted to in-frame clones and leaves out a portion. The sample consists of about 400,000 clones, 83% of them appearing once. Treatment in this sample: about 20 received Ad26.COV2.S at low or high dose, single or two shots; about 5 received placebo; per-sample allocation not given. Repertoires come from day 63 after the first vaccine or placebo injection. Material: peripheral blood, obtained in a trial of Ad26.COV2.S vaccine versus placebo. The TCR originated in a person between 18 and 65 years old who received the Ad26.COV2.S COVID-19 vaccine or a placebo.

CDR3 sequence: CASSWTLTSTNEKLFF. CDR3 DNA: TGTGCCAGCAGCTGGACACTTACTTCAACTAATGAAAAACTGTTTTTT. The chain recombines TRBV11-3 with TRBJ1-4, with D perhaps matching TRBD1 (5 bases). The CDR3 is 16 residues long. The V end lost 4 bases, the J end lost 0 bases, and 12 bases lay between the germline ends. The germline gives CDR1 SGHNT, CDR2 YENEEA.